Below are 25 T cell receptor beta chains sequenced from a single sample in a study of cytomegalovirus exposure and HLA in healthy donors. Researchers ran the PCR with 60 Vbeta and 13 Jbeta primers. Profiled with immunoSEQ multiplex PCR; TCRdb holds only in-frame clones, not every one. The sample carries some 130,000 clones, about 80% recorded once. The sequencing input was PBMCs. The receptor set was obtained from a man aged 25-45 years in good health and CMV-seronegative.

The chain couples TRBV5-1 to TRBJ2-3; maybe TRBD2 (5 bases). The CDR3 covers 15 residues. Trimming cost V 2 bases and J 2 bases, with 12 bases left between them. CDR1 and CDR2 from the germline V gene are SGHRS and YFSETQ. In DNA form, the CDR3 reads TGCGCCAGCAGCTTCACCGGGATCTTCACAGATACGCAGTATTTT. This sequence encodes CASSFTGIFTDTQYF.

Of note for this clone: A junction boundary mismatches the germline segment, possibly from a read error. The sample has other DNA sequences that encode this CDR3 too. The DNA for the CDR3 is TGTGCCACCAGCAAAGGTGGAGGCAGCGGGACTGAGGCTTTCTTT. Translating it yields CATSKGGGSGTEAFF. V usage is TRBV15 and J usage is TRBJ1-1, with D perhaps TRBD1 (5 bases). Germline V gene sequence: CDR1 LNHNV, CDR2 YYDKDF (reference sequence). The CDR3 is 15 amino acids.

The CDR3 is CASHPSGSTDTQYF. The CDR3, as DNA: TGTGCCAGCCACCCTAGCGGGAGTACAGATACGCAGTATTTT. V gene TRBV28 combines with J gene TRBJ2-3, with 10 bases that match TRBD2. J lost 3 bases, V lost 8 bases, and 5 bases had no gene match. The CDR3 runs to 14 residues. Looked up from germline, CDR1 is MDHEN and CDR2 is SYDVKM.

In regard to this clone: A junction end diverges from the germline sequence, so it may reflect a read error. The chain is built from TRBV7-9 and TRBJ2-5; 9 bases map to TRBD1. The CDR3 spans 13 residues. Germline CDR1 reads SEHNR; CDR2 reads FQNEAQ (reference sequence). The CDR3 sequence: CSSSWDRVETQYF. The CDR3, as DNA: TGTTCCAGCAGCTGGGACAGGGTAGAGACCCAGTACTTC.

V gene TRBV11-3 combines with J gene TRBJ2-3; D ambiguous. Germline assignment: CDR1 SGHNT and CDR2 YENEEA. This CDR3 comprises 14 residues. V lost 5 bases, J lost 3 bases, and 12 bases lay in between. The CDR3: CASSPSAVTDTQYF. The CDR3 nucleotides read TGTGCCAGCAGCCCCTCGGCGGTGACAGATACGCAGTATTTT.

The chain carries TRBV28 and TRBJ2-1, with a tentative D call TRBD2 (5 bases). This CDR3 comprises 12 residues. Trimming left V 4 bases short and J 13 bases short, with 14 bases between. Germline V gene data show CDR1 as MDHEN and CDR2 as SYDVKM. CDR3 residues: CASSSRGPNQFF. DNA of the CDR3: TGTGCCAGCAGTTCTCGCGGGCCCAATCAGTTCTTC.

This chain joins TRBV13 and TRBJ1-1; 7 bases map to TRBD1. The J segment lost 6 bases and the V segment lost 7 bases, leaving 2 bases of the junction unmatched. The CDR3 totals 11 residues. Germline V gives CDR1 PRHDT, CDR2 FYEKMQ (reference sequence). The CDR3 DNA follows: TGTGCCAGCATCCAGGGGGCTGAAGCTTTCTTT. It is translated as CASIQGAEAFF.

In its sample, this clone was seen a few times. The CDR3 is CASSPALAVRSYEQYF. CDR3 DNA: TGTGCCAGCAGCCCGGCCCTAGCGGTTCGCTCCTACGAGCAGTACTTC. V usage is TRBV9 and J usage is TRBJ2-7, with 7 bases lining up with TRBD2. The junction had 10 bases not matched to a gene; V was cut back by 4 bases and J by 0 bases. Germline CDR1 reads SGDLS; CDR2 reads YYNGEE. The CDR3 runs 16 residues.

This rearrangement joins TRBV28 to TRBJ2-7; D ambiguous. Germline CDR1 reads MDHEN; CDR2 reads SYDVKM. V dropped 4 bases and J dropped 2 bases, with 6 bases sitting between them. The CDR3 runs 12 residues. CDR3 nucleotides: TGTGCCAGCAGTTCCCAAACCTACGAGCAGTACTTC. This encodes CASSSQTYEQYF.

The chain employs TRBV4-1 and TRBJ2-3; possibly TRBD2 for D (6 bases). Per germline, CDR1 MGHRA and CDR2 YSYEKL. The V and J ends lost 4 bases and 2 bases respectively, with 19 bases between them. The CDR3 loop spans 17 amino acids. This CDR3 is CASSRVTLAGVTDTQYF. The CDR3 region has the DNA TGCGCCAGCAGCCGGGTGACACTAGCCGGGGTCACAGATACGCAGTATTTT.

V gene TRBV30 combines with J gene TRBJ2-4; D is perhaps TRBD2 (6 bases). There are 11 residues in the CDR3. Looked up from germline, CDR1 is GTSNPN and CDR2 is SVGIG (reference sequence). V lost 1 base to trimming and J lost 11 bases, with 9 bases between them. The CDR3 nucleotides read TGTGCCTGGAGTGCGGGACTCTTTCAGTACTTC. This sequence encodes CAWSAGLFQYF. Looking up the rest from reference TRBV30 and TRBJ2-4 gives the full variable domain: SQTIHQWPATLVQPVGSPLSLECTVEGTSNPNLYWYRQAAGRGLQLLFYSVGIGQISSEVPQNLSASRPQDRQFILSSKKLLLSDSGFYLCAWSAGLFQYFGAGTRLSVL.

The V gene is TRBV5-6, the J gene TRBJ2-2, with 9 bases aligning to TRBD1. The ends lost 2 bases at V and 4 bases at J; junction bases unmatched: 6. Germline V gene lookup returns CDR1 SGHDT and CDR2 YYEEEE. The CDR3 is 16 residues long. CDR3 sequence (DNA): TGTGCCAGCAGCTTCGGGACAGGGACCGCCACCGGGGAGCTGTTTTTT. The encoded protein is CASSFGTGTATGELFF. Using reference TRBV5-6 and TRBJ2-2 for the parts outside the CDR3, the full variable domain is DAGVTQSPTHLIKTRGQQVTLRCSPKSGHDTVSWYQQALGQGPQFIFQYYEEEERQRGNFPDRFSGHQFPNYSSELNVNALLLGDSALYLCASSFGTGTATGELFFGEGSRLTVL.

This chain uses TRBV4-3 with TRBJ1-2; possibly TRBD1 for D (5 bases). The CDR3 is 14 amino acids. The V end lost 0 bases, the J end lost 8 bases, and 13 bases lay between the germline ends. The germline V gene encodes CDR1 LGHNA and CDR2 YSLEER. CDR3 bases: TGCGCCAGCAGCCAAGATCAAGGGGCGGGGGGCTACACCTTC. As protein: CASSQDQGAGGYTF.

The J gene is TRBJ1-4, the V gene TRBV28; D gene unclear. The V and J ends lost 4 bases and 8 bases respectively, with 14 bases between them. This CDR3 has 14 residues. Germline V gene data show CDR1 as MDHEN and CDR2 as SYDVKM. The CDR3 protein is CASSSSGIGEKLFF. The CDR3 coding sequence is TGTGCCAGCAGTTCCTCGGGGATAGGGGAAAAACTGTTTTTT.

This clone has only a few counts. The CDR3, as DNA: TGTGCCAGCAGCTTACAAGGGGGGGAGCTTGCGAACACTGAAGCTTTCTTT. Its protein product is CASSLQGGELANTEAFF. The chain combines TRBV7-9 with TRBJ1-1; D possibly corresponds to TRBD1 (6 bases). The CDR3 is 17 amino acids. The V gene lost 2 bases and the J gene lost 1 base, with 17 bases spanning the gap. Germline loops: CDR1 SEHNR, CDR2 FQNEAQ (reference sequence).

The chain carries TRBV30 and TRBJ2-2; the D is unclear. Germline values: CDR1 GTSNPN, CDR2 SVGIG (reference sequence). The V and J ends lost 2 bases and 7 bases respectively, with 8 bases between them. This CDR3 contains 12 residues. The CDR3: CAWSSLYGELFF. DNA of the CDR3: TGTGCCTGGAGTAGTCTCTACGGGGAGCTGTTTTTT.

The rearrangement links TRBV29-1 to TRBJ2-5; D uncertain. Gene TRBJ2-7 matches the end of the DNA better, so the J call may be wrong. The CDR3 contains 12 residues. Germline V CDR1 and CDR2: SQVTM, ANQGSEA. DNA of the CDR3: TGCAGCGTTGGTAGAGTCTACTACGAGCAGTACTTC. It encodes CSVGRVYYEQYF.

In DNA form, the CDR3 reads TGTGCCAGCTCACCGGCTCAATCGAACACTGAAGCTTTCTTT. Translated, it gives CASSPAQSNTEAFF. The genes are TRBV18 and TRBJ1-1; D is uncertain. Germline CDR1 and CDR2: KGHSH and LQKENI. The CDR3 is 14 amino acids. The germline V and J ends were trimmed by 3 bases and 1 base, with 9 bases remaining between them.

This sequence joins TRBV6-4 and TRBJ1-1; D uncertain. The CDR3 is made up of 14 amino acids. Germline loops: CDR1 MRHNA, CDR2 SNTAGT. V lost 4 bases and J 8 bases, leaving 17 bases between the germline ends. DNA of the CDR3: TGTGCCAGCAGTGCGGGTCTCACCGGAGGGGAAGCTTTCTTT. It is translated as CASSAGLTGGEAFF.

CDR3 DNA: TGTGCCAGCAGCTTCCCGGGGTCCTACGAGCAGTACTTC. Its translation is CASSFPGSYEQYF. The J gene is TRBJ2-7, the V gene TRBV11-2, with D maybe TRBD2 (5 bases). This CDR3 has 13 residues. Germline loops: CDR1 SGHAT, CDR2 FQNNGV. Trimming removed 3 bases from V and 1 base from J, with 7 bases in between.

The genes are TRBV30 and TRBJ1-1; TRBD1 matches 8 bases. Trimming at V came to 7 bases and at J to 10 bases, leaving 11 bases not matched to a gene. This CDR3 region has 12 residues. Germline CDR1 reads GTSNPN; CDR2 reads SVGIG (reference sequence). CDR3 coding DNA: TGTGCCTCAGGACAGGGCGGAGGTAGAGCTTTCTTT. This translates into CASGQGGGRAFF.

The V call is TRBV6-5, the J call TRBJ2-5; 7 bases map to TRBD2. Losses at the gene ends were 7 bases for V and 11 bases for J; bases not matched to a gene: 13. CDR3 length: 13 residues. Germline CDR1 and CDR2: MNHEY and SVGAGI. The CDR3 coding sequence is TGTGCCAGCACCCCCATCGGGGAGGGCGAACAGTACTTC. Its protein is CASTPIGEGEQYF.

This rearrangement joins TRBV5-8 to TRBJ2-3, with TRBD2 as a possible D gene (6 bases). The CDR3 is 13 amino acids. V was trimmed by 2 bases and J by 8 bases, leaving 12 bases between them. The germline gives CDR1 SGHTS, CDR2 YDEGEE. The CDR3 loop is CASSFRERGTQYF. The CDR3 region has the DNA TGTGCCAGCAGCTTCCGGGAGAGAGGTACGCAGTATTTT.

The chain is built from TRBV5-1 and TRBJ2-1; no clear D gene. The CDR3 has 13 residues. Germline CDR1 SGHRS, CDR2 YFSETQ. V was clipped by 3 bases and J by 7 bases, with 11 bases between them. Here the CDR3 DNA reads TGCGCCAGCAGCTCGGGTTCTTGGAATGAGCAGTTCTTC. Its protein product is CASSSGSWNEQFF.

This clone was observed a few times. The rearrangement uses TRBV19 and TRBJ2-7, with TRBD1 matching 9 bases. The junction had 5 bases not matched to a gene; V was cut back by 6 bases and J by 2 bases. CDR3 length equals 14 residues. In germline, CDR1 is LNHDA, CDR2 SQIVND (reference sequence). In DNA form, the CDR3 reads TGTGCCAGTAGCGGGACAGGGTCCCCCTACGAGCAGTACTTC. This encodes CASSGTGSPYEQYF.